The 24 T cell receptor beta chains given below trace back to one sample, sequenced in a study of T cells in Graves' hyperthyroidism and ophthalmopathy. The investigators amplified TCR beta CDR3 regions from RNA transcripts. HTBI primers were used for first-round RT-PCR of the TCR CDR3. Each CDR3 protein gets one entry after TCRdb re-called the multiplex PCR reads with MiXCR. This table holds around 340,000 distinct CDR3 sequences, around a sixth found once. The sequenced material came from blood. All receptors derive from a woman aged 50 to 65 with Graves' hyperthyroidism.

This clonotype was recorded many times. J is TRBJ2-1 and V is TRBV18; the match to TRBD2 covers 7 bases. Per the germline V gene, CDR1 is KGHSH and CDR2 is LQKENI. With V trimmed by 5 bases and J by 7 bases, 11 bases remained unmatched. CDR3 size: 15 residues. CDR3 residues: CASSSRGSGGNEQFF. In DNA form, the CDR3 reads TGTGCCAGCTCAAGCCGCGGGAGCGGCGGGAATGAGCAGTTCTTC.

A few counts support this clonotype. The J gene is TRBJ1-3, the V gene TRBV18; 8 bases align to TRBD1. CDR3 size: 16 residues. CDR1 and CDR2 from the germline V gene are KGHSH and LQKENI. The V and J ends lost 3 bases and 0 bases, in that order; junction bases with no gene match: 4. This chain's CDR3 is CASSPRTGSSGNTIYF. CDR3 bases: TGTGCCAGCTCACCGCGGACAGGGAGCTCTGGAAACACCATATATTTT. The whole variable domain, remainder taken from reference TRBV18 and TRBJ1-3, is NAGVMQNPRHLVRRRGQEARLRCSPMKGHSHVYWYRQLPEEGLKFMVYLQKENIIDESGMPKERFSAEFPKEGPSILRIQQVVRGDSAAYFCASSPRTGSSGNTIYFGEGSWLTVV.

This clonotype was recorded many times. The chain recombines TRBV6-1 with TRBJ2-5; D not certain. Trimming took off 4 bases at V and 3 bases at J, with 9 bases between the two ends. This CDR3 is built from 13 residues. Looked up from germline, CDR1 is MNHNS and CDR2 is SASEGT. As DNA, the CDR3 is TGTGCCAGCAGTGTCGAAGACAAAGAGACCCAGTACTTC. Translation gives CASSVEDKETQYF.

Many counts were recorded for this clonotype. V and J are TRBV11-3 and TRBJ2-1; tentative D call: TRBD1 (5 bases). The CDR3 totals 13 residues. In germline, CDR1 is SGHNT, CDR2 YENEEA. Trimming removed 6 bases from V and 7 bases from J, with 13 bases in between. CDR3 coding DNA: TGTGCCAGCAGGGCTCAGGGTGGGAATGAGCAGTTCTTC. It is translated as CASRAQGGNEQFF.

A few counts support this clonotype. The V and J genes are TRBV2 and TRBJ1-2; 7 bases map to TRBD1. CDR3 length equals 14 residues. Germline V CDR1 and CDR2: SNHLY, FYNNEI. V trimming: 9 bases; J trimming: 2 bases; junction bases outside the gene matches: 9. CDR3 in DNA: TGTGCCAGTGATAAGGACAGGTGGAACTATGGCTACACCTTC. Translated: CASDKDRWNYGYTF. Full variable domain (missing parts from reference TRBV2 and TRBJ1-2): EPEVTQTPSHQVTQMGQEVILRCVPISNHLYFYWYRQILGQKVEFLVSFYNNEISEKSEIFDDQFSVERPDGSNFTLKIRSTKLEDSAMYFCASDKDRWNYGYTFGSGTRLTVV.

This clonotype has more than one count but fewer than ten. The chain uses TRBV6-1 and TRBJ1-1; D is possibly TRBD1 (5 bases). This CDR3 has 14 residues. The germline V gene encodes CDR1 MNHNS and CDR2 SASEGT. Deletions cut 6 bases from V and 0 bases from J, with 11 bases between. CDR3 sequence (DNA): TGTGCCAGCAGAGAACAGGACCTGAACACTGAAGCTTTCTTT. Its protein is CASREQDLNTEAFF.

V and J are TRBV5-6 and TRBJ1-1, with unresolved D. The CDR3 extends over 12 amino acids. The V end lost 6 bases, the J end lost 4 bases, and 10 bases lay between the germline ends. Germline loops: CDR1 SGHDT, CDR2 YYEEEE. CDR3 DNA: TGTGCCAGCAATTGGGGAGGCACTGAAGCTTTCTTT. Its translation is CASNWGGTEAFF.

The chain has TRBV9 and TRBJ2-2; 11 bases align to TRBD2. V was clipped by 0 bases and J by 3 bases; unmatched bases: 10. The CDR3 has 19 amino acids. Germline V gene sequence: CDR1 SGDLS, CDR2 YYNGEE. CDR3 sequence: CASSVELTSGSGDTGELFF. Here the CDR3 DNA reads TGTGCCAGCAGCGTAGAATTAACTAGCGGGAGTGGGGACACCGGGGAGCTGTTTTTT.

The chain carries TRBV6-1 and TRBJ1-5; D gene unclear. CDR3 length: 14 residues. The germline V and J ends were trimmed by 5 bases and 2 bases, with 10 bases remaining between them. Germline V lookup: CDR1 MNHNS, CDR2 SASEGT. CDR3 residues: CASSTGLGNQPQHF. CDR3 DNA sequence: TGTGCCAGCAGTACGGGGTTGGGCAATCAGCCCCAGCATTTT.

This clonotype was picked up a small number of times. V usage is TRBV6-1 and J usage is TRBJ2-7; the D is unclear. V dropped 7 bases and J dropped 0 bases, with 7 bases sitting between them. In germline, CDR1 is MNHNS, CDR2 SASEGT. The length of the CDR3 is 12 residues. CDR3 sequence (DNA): TGTGCCAGCACCCCGAGCTCCTACGAGCAGTACTTC. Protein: CASTPSSYEQYF.

Here the CDR3 reads CASSHMGQGDREQYF. The CDR3 coding sequence is TGCGCCAGCAGCCACATGGGACAAGGGGATCGTGAGCAGTACTTC. The rearrangement links TRBV4-1 to TRBJ2-7, with a tentative D call TRBD1 (6 bases). This CDR3 is 15 amino acids long. V lost 3 bases and J lost 7, with 19 bases in between. Germline V CDR1 and CDR2: MGHRA, YSYEKL.

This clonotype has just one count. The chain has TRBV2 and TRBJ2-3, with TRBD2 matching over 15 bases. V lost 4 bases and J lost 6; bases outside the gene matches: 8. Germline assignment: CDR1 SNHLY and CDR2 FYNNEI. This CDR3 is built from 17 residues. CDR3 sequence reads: CASSAGTSGGSSDTQYF. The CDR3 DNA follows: TGTGCCAGCAGTGCCGGGACTAGCGGGGGGTCCTCTGATACGCAGTATTTT.

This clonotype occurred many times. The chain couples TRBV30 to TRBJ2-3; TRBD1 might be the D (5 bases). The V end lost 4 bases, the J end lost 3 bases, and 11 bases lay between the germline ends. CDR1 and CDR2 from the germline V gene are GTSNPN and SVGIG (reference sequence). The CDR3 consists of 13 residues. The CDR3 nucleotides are TGTGCCTGGAATCGCAGGGAAACAGATACGCAGTATTTT. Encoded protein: CAWNRRETDTQYF.

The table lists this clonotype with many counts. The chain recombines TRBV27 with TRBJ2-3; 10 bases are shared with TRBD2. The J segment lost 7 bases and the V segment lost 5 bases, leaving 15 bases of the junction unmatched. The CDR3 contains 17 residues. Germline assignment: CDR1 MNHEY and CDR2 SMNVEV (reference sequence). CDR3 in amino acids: CASSQQSGTSAVNTQYF. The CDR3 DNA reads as TGTGCCAGCAGTCAGCAATCCGGGACTAGCGCCGTTAATACGCAGTATTTT.

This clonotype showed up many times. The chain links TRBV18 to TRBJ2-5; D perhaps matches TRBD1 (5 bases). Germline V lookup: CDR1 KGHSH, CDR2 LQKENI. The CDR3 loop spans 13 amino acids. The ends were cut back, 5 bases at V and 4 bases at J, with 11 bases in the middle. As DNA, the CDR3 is TGTGCCAGCTCAGGCCAGGGCAGAGAGACCCAGTACTTC. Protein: CASSGQGRETQYF.

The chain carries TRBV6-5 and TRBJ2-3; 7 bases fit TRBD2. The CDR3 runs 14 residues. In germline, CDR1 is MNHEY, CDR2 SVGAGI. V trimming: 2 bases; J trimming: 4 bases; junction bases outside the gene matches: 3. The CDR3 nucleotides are TGTGCCAGCAGTTACGGGGAGGGTCCAGATACGCAGTATTTT. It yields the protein CASSYGEGPDTQYF.

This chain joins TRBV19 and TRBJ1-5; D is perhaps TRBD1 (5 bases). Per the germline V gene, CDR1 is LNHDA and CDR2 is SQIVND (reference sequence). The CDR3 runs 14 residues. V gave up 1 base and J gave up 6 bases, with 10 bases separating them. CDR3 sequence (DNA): TGTGCCAGTAGTATAGTGGGGGTGGGTCAGCCCCAGCATTTT. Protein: CASSIVGVGQPQHF. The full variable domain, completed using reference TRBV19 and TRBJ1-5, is DGGITQSPKYLFRKEGQNVTLSCEQNLNHDAMYWYRQDPGQGLRLIYYSQIVNDFQKGDIAEGYSVSREKKESFPLTVTSAQKNPTAFYLCASSIVGVGQPQHFGDGTRLSIL.

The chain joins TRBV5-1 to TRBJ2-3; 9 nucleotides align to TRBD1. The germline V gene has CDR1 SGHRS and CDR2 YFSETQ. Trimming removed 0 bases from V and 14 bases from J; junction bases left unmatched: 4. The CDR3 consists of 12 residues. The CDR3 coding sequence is TGCGCCAGCAGCTTGGAGGGGACAGGGTGGTATTTT. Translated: CASSLEGTGWYF.

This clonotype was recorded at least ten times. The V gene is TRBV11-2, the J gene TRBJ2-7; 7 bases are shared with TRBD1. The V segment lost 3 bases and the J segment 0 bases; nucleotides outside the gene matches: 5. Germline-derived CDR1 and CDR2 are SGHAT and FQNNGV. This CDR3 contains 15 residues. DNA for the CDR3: TGTGCCAGCAGCTTTTACACAGGGGCCTCCTACGAGCAGTACTTC. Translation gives CASSFYTGASYEQYF.

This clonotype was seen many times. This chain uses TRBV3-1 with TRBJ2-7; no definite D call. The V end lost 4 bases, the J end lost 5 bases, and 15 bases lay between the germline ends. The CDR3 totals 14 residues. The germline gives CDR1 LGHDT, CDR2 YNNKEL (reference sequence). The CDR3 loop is CASSLGMGGNEQYV. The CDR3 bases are TGTGCCAGCAGCCTAGGTATGGGTGGCAACGAGCAGTACGTC.

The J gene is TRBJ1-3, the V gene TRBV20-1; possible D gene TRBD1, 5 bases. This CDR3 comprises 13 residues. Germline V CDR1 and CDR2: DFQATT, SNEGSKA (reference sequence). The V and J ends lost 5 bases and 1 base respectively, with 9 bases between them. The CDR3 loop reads CSALRESGNTIYF. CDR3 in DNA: TGCAGTGCTCTCAGGGAATCTGGAAACACCATATATTTT.

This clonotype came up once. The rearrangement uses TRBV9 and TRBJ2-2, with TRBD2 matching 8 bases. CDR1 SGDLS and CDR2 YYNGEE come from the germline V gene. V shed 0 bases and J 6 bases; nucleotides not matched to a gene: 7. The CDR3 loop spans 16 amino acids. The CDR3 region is CASSVGGTGGPGELFF. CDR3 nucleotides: TGTGCCAGCAGCGTAGGAGGAACGGGGGGGCCCGGGGAGCTGTTTTTT.

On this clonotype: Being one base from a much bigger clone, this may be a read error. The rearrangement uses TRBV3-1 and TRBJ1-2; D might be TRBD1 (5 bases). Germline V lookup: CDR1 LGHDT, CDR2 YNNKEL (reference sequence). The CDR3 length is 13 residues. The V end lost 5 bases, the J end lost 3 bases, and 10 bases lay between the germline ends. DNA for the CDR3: TGTGCCAGCAGCAGAAAGGGGTACTATGGCTACACCTTC. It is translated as CASSRKGYYGYTF.

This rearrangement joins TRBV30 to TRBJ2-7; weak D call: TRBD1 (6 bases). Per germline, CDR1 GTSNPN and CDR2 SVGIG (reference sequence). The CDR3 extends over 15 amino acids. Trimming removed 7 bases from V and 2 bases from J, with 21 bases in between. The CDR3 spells CASSGQKEDPYEQYF. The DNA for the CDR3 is TGTGCCTCCTCCGGACAGAAAGAGGACCCCTACGAGCAGTACTTC.